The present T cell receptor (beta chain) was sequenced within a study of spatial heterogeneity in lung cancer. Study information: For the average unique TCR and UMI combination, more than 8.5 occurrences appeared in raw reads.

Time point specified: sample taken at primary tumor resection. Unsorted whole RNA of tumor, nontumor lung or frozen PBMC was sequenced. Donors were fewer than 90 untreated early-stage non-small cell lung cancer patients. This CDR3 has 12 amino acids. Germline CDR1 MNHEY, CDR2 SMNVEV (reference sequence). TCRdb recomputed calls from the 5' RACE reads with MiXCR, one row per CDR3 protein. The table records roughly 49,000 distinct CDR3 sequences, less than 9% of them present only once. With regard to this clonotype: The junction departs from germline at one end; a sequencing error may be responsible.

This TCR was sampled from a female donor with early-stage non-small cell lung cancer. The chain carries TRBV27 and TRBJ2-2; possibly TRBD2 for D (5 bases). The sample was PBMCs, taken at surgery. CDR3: CASRNFVGEQFF. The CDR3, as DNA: TGTGCCAGCAGAAATTTTGTCGGGGAGCAGTTTTTT.